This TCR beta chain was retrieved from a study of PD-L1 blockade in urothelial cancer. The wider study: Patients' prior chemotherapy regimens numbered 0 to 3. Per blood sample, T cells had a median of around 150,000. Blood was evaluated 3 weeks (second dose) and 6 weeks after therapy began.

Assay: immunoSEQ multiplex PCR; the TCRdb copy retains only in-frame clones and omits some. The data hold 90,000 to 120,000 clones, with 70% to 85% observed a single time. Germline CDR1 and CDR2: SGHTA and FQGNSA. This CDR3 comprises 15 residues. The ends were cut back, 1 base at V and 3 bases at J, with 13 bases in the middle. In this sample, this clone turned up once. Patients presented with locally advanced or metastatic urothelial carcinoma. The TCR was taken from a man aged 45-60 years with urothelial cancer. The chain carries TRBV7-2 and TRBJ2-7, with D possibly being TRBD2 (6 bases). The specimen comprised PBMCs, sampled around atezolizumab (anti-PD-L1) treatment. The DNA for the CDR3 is TGTGCCAGCAGCTTAGGCTTGGGCGGGAACTACGAGCAGTACTTC. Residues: CASSLGLGGNYEQYF.